This entry describes one T cell receptor beta chain. This CDR3 contains 16 residues. V gave up 3 bases and J gave up 2 bases; unmatched junction bases: 10. Germline-derived CDR1 and CDR2 are GTSNPN and SVGIG (reference sequence). This record belongs to a study of cytotoxic CD8 clonotypes in ibrutinib-treated CLL. Study as a whole: Outcomes included some 24 partial and 2 complete responses; after median 68 months, roughly 14 stayed remitted and some 12 progressed.

The targeted sequencing depth was 1 in 200,000 to 1 in 1 million T cells. Assay: immunoSEQ multiplex PCR; the TCRdb copy retains only in-frame clones and omits some. In the table there are roughly 200,000 clones, around 72% of which are singletons. The sequences come from PBMCs, collected after 24 months of ibrutinib treatment. This chain uses TRBV30 with TRBJ2-5; 9 nucleotides match TRBD2. This TCR came from a human donor with chronic lymphocytic leukemia. The CDR3 sequence: CAWRAPTSGLQETQYF. CDR3 coding DNA: TGTGCCTGGAGGGCCCCGACTAGCGGTTTACAAGAGACCCAGTACTTC.